This T cell receptor (beta chain) was found in a study of blood T cell repertoires in COVID-19. Germline V gene data show CDR1 as SGHTA and CDR2 as FQGNSA. The CDR3 sequence is 14 residues long. Germline trimming cut 5 bases from V and 8 bases from J; bases unmatched to any gene: 11. Sequencing was performed with immunoSEQ multiplex PCR; in TCRdb, only in-frame clones are kept and a portion is missing. The sample has 150,000 to 200,000 clones, about 79% seen once. V usage is TRBV7-2 and J usage is TRBJ1-2; 7 nucleotides line up with TRBD1. The source material was peripheral blood. The clonotype comes from a woman in her seventies with acute or convalescent COVID-19. Written as DNA, the CDR3 is TGTGCCAGCAGCCCTGACCAGGGGGGACGAGGCTACACCTTC. Amino acids: CASSPDQGGRGYTF.